This T cell receptor (beta chain) was recovered during a study of cytomegalovirus exposure and HLA in healthy donors. Study in general: Among the approximately 400 genotyped donors, approximately 81% were placed in the Caucasian-associated ancestry cluster.

Every donor was a healthy person donating bone marrow. The study ran its PCR with 60 Vbeta and 13 Jbeta primers. Generated by immunoSEQ multiplex PCR, the TCRdb table keeps only in-frame clones and is missing some. The data hold over 150,000 clones, with around 80% observed a single time. This clone was recorded only once. CDR1 is SGHRS, CDR2 YFSETQ, per germline. The CDR3 is 15 residues long. The V end lost 0 bases, the J end lost 3 bases, and 13 bases lay between the germline ends. The rearrangement joins TRBV5-1 to TRBJ2-7; tentatively, D is TRBD1 (5 bases). The sequence came from a man aged 35 to 55 in good health and CMV-seronegative. The source material was PBMCs. Written as DNA, the CDR3 is TGCGCCAGCAGCTTGGGGGGCGGTTTACGCTACGAGCAGTACTTC. This encodes CASSLGGGLRYEQYF.